The clone carrying this TCR beta chain showed up just a few times. Its matching antigen is unknown. This sample was included in a study of long-term antiretroviral therapy in people with HIV. Findings of the study overall: ART preceded a rise in diversity that nonetheless stayed lower than in transplant donor controls. Control repertoires displayed wider CDR3 length ranges than the HIV repertoires.

The ends were cut back, 4 bases at V and 4 bases at J, with 13 bases in the middle. The CDR3 runs 14 residues. Germline CDR1 LNHDA, CDR2 SQIVND (reference sequence). An immunoSEQ assay, version v3.0, was performed at survey level. Per-sample TRB depth target: about 40,000-55,000 T-cell genomes. Sequenced by immunoSEQ multiplex PCR; TCRdb stores in-frame clones only, minus some. The sample has around 30,000 clones; 95% are singletons. Each sample contained about 0.95-11 million cryopreserved PBMC, thawed before DNA extraction. The rearrangement uses TRBV19 and TRBJ1-2, with unresolved D. The material sequenced was unsorted PBMCs, taken 5.3 years after starting antiretroviral therapy. This TCR derives from a man aged 30 to 39 with HIV. The CDR3 loop is CASSNPTGRYGYTF. The CDR3 DNA follows: TGTGCCAGTAGTAACCCAACCGGTCGCTATGGCTACACCTTC.